The 26 T cell receptor beta chains below come from one sample, sequenced in a study of cytomegalovirus exposure and HLA in healthy donors (TCRdb year 2017). Library preparation was by the immunoSEQ multiplex PCR assay. A mixture of 60 forward primers for TCR Vbeta segments and 13 reverse primers for TCR Jbeta segments was used in the multiplex PCR. Not all clones reach the TCRdb copy of this immuneACCESS table, which keeps in-frame sequences only. Checked studies attribute under half of the gap to unresolved V genes and leave the rest unexplained. Across this sample there are 150,000 to 200,000 clones, with around four fifths seen only once. The ten biggest clones cover about 9.1% of the sample. Sequencing was carried out using PBMCs. The receptors stem from a man between 18 and 29 years old in good health and CMV-seropositive.

The chain is built from TRBV19 and TRBJ1-4; D gene unclear. The CDR3 consists of 15 residues. Germline CDR1 and CDR2: LNHDA and SQIVND (reference sequence). V was cut by 3 bases and J by 0 bases, with 8 bases left in between. In nucleotides, the CDR3 is TGTGCCAGTAGTATGCCCGGGACAACTAATGAAAAACTGTTTTTT. It encodes CASSMPGTTNEKLFF.

This sequence joins TRBV7-2 and TRBJ2-7, with 12 nucleotides matching TRBD2. This CDR3 spans 16 amino acids. The ends lost 5 bases at V and 6 bases at J; junction bases unmatched: 11. The germline gives CDR1 SGHTA, CDR2 FQGNSA. The CDR3 spells CASSLKLAGGPLEQYF. As DNA, the CDR3 is TGTGCCAGCAGCCTGAAGCTAGCGGGAGGGCCCCTCGAGCAGTACTTC.

As for this clone: Within the sample, other DNA sequences also encode this same CDR3. V gene TRBV27 combines with J gene TRBJ2-7, with D possibly being TRBD1 (6 bases). CDR1 and CDR2 (germline): MNHEY, SMNVEV (reference sequence). The CDR3 is made up of 13 amino acids. Deletions cut 4 bases from V and 1 base from J, with 8 bases between. CDR3 loop: CASSSRGSYEQYF. CDR3 nucleotide sequence: TGTGCCAGCAGTTCCAGGGGATCCTACGAGCAGTACTTC.

The rearrangement uses TRBV4-3 and TRBJ2-5; 8 bases are shared with TRBD2. This CDR3 has 17 amino acids. The V segment lost 0 bases and the J segment 5 bases; nucleotides outside the gene matches: 11. Looked up from germline, CDR1 is LGHNA and CDR2 is YSLEER. The CDR3 nucleotides read TGCGCCAGCAGCCAAGATCGGTTGACTAGCGTCGGGGAGACCCAGTACTTC. This encodes CASSQDRLTSVGETQYF.

This rearrangement joins TRBV4-1 to TRBJ2-1, with TRBD2 matching over 7 bases. Germline V gene lookup returns CDR1 MGHRA and CDR2 YSYEKL. There are 14 residues in the CDR3. With 0 bases clipped from V and 7 bases from J, the junction kept 3 bases outside the gene matches. The CDR3 DNA reads TGCGCCAGCAGCCAAGAAAAGGGAGGGAATGAGCAGTTCTTC. Encoded protein: CASSQEKGGNEQFF.

This clone was seen a few times. The rearrangement links TRBV11-2 to TRBJ1-4; tentative D call: TRBD1 (5 bases). V was pared by 0 bases and J by 11 bases, with 16 bases between. Germline V gives CDR1 SGHAT, CDR2 FQNNGV. CDR3 length equals 15 residues. DNA of the CDR3: TGTGCCAGCAGCTTAGATCCCTGGAGTGGGGGGAAACTGTTTTTT. It encodes CASSLDPWSGGKLFF. Using reference TRBV11-2 and TRBJ1-4 for the parts outside the CDR3, the full variable domain is EAGVAQSPRYKIIEKRQSVAFWCNPISGHATLYWYQQILGQGPKLLIQFQNNGVVDDSQLPKDRFSAERLKGVDSTLKIQPAKLEDSAVYLCASSLDPWSGGKLFFGSGTQLSVL.

This clone appeared a single time. The chain recombines TRBV7-2 with TRBJ2-3; D gene uncertain. Trimming removed 3 bases from V and 5 bases from J, with 9 bases in between. The CDR3 extends over 13 amino acids. Germline V gene lookup returns CDR1 SGHTA and CDR2 FQGNSA. The DNA of the CDR3 is TGTGCCAGCAGCTTCGACTGGGTAGATACGCAGTATTTT. It codes for CASSFDWVDTQYF.

The chain uses TRBV7-9 and TRBJ2-7; TRBD2 might be the D (6 bases). The CDR3 contains 13 residues. Germline lookup yields CDR1 SEHNR and CDR2 FQNEAQ (reference sequence). Trimming stripped 10 bases from V and 4 bases from J, with 17 bases between. The DNA of the CDR3 is TGTGCCACTGCGGTCGGGGGAGAATACGAGCAGTACTTC. Amino acid sequence: CATAVGGEYEQYF. Using reference TRBV7-9 and TRBJ2-7 for the parts outside the CDR3, the full variable domain is DTGVSQNPRHKITKRGQNVTFRCDPISEHNRLYWYRQTLGQGPEFLTYFQNEAQLEKSRLLSDRFSAERPKGSFSTLEIQRTEQGDSAMYLCATAVGGEYEQYFGPGTRLTVT.

The gene calls are TRBV4-2 and TRBJ2-1, with D unresolved. Germline V lookup: CDR1 LGHNA, CDR2 YNFKEQ. CDR3 length: 12 amino acids. V lost 1 base and J 9 bases, leaving 7 bases between the germline ends. Written as DNA, the CDR3 is TGTGCCAGCAGCCAAGCCCGAGGTGAGCAGTTCTTC. Its translation: CASSQARGEQFF.

The genes are TRBV30 and TRBJ1-2; 7 bases are a match to TRBD1. The trim removed 4 bases at V and 5 bases at J, leaving 4 bases unmatched. CDR3 size: 12 residues. The germline CDR1 and CDR2 sequences are GTSNPN and SVGIG (reference sequence). The DNA for the CDR3 is TGTGCCTGGACCGCAGGGGGATATGGCTACACCTTC. It specifies CAWTAGGYGYTF.

The sample holds one count of this clone. The chain combines TRBV4-2 with TRBJ1-1, with TRBD1 matching over 11 bases. Germline V gene lookup returns CDR1 LGHNA and CDR2 YNFKEQ. The CDR3 extends over 16 amino acids. Losses at the gene ends were 0 bases for V and 5 bases for J; bases not matched to a gene: 5. CDR3 in amino acids: CASSQDRTGGQTEAFF. As DNA, the CDR3 is TGTGCCAGCAGCCAAGATAGGACAGGGGGCCAGACTGAAGCTTTCTTT.

The genes are TRBV25-1 and TRBJ1-1, with D perhaps TRBD1 (5 bases). CDR1 and CDR2 (germline): MGHDK, SYGVNS. The CDR3 extends over 15 amino acids. The germline V and J ends were trimmed by 10 bases and 3 bases, with 21 bases remaining between them. CDR3 region: CATPIDSVRHTEAFF. In nucleotides, the CDR3 is TGTGCCACCCCCATTGACAGCGTCCGCCACACTGAAGCTTTCTTT.

V gene TRBV13 combines with J gene TRBJ1-5; D is possibly TRBD1 (5 bases). V gave up 0 bases and J gave up 4 bases, with 10 bases separating them. The V gene's germline CDR1 is PRHDT and CDR2 FYEKMQ (reference sequence). The CDR3 covers 15 residues. Here the CDR3 DNA reads TGTGCCAGCAGCTTAGGCGGGGGAACAAATCAGCCCCAGCATTTT. This codes for CASSLGGGTNQPQHF. Full variable domain (outside the CDR3, taken from reference TRBV13 and TRBJ1-5): AAGVIQSPRHLIKEKRETATLKCYPIPRHDTVYWYQQGPGQDPQFLISFYEKMQSDKGSIPDRFSAQQFSDYHSELNMSSLELGDSALYFCASSLGGGTNQPQHFGDGTRLSIL.

The rearrangement joins TRBV4-1 to TRBJ1-1; 8 nucleotides align to TRBD1. Trimming at V came to 1 base and at J to 0 bases, leaving 1 base not matched to a gene. Per germline, CDR1 MGHRA and CDR2 YSYEKL. The CDR3 runs to 15 residues. CDR3 nucleotide sequence: TGCGCCAGCAGCCAAGGGACAGGGATGAACACTGAAGCTTTCTTT. This encodes CASSQGTGMNTEAFF.

The V call is TRBV19, the J call TRBJ2-1, with a tentative D call TRBD2 (5 bases). CDR1 and CDR2 (germline): LNHDA, SQIVND (reference sequence). V lost 5 bases and J lost 0, with 14 bases in between. This CDR3 spans 16 amino acids. CDR3 in DNA: TGTGCCAGTAGTCACGCCGGGAAAAGCTCCTACAATGAGCAGTTCTTC. It specifies CASSHAGKSSYNEQFF.

V gene TRBV9 combines with J gene TRBJ2-3; 7 bases map to TRBD1. J gave up 1 base and V 4 bases, and 6 bases lay outside the gene matches. The germline gives CDR1 SGDLS, CDR2 YYNGEE. The CDR3 sequence is 15 residues long. The CDR3 protein is CASSLRDRGTDTQYF. DNA for the CDR3: TGTGCCAGCAGCCTTCGGGACAGAGGCACAGATACGCAGTATTTT.

This clone was counted between two and nine times. The chain is built from TRBV12-2 and TRBJ2-3; the D call in the table, TRBD1, was not verified against the DNA. TRBV12-2 is reported as a pseudogene. The CDR3 loop spans 15 amino acids. Here the CDR3 DNA reads TGTGCAAGTCGCTTAGGGGCAGGTAGCACAGATACGCAGTATTTT. Translating gives CASRLGAGSTDTQYF.

Worth noting for this clone: Other DNA sequences in this specimen translate into the identical CDR3. This chain joins TRBV5-6 and TRBJ1-2, with D unclear. The CDR3 has 12 residues. Trimming took 1 base from V and 6 from J, leaving 7 bases between them. Germline V lookup: CDR1 SGHDT, CDR2 YYEEEE. The CDR3 protein is CASSLRSDGYTF. CDR3 sequence (DNA): TGTGCCAGCAGCTTGAGATCGGATGGCTACACCTTC.

V and J are TRBV6-6 and TRBJ2-7, with 9 bases aligning to TRBD1. There are 16 residues in the CDR3. CDR1 and CDR2 from the germline V gene are MNHNY and SVGAGI (reference sequence). The V segment lost 10 bases and the J segment 4 bases; nucleotides outside the gene matches: 17. CDR3 sequence reads: CATVKLGQGNRYEQYF. DNA of the CDR3: TGTGCCACCGTCAAACTCGGACAGGGGAATAGGTACGAGCAGTACTTC.

The gene calls are TRBV19 and TRBJ1-2, with D tentatively TRBD1 (5 bases). Between the trimmed V and J ends, which lost 7 bases and 7 bases, there was a span of 16 bases. The germline V gene has CDR1 LNHDA and CDR2 SQIVND (reference sequence). CDR3 length: 13 amino acids. CDR3 DNA sequence: TGTGCCAGTATGGGGGGACTCCGGGGTGGCTACACCTTC. It is translated as CASMGGLRGGYTF.

The chain has TRBV29-1 and TRBJ2-1, with 11 bases that match TRBD1. Per the germline V gene, CDR1 is SQVTM and CDR2 is ANQGSEA. With 7 bases clipped from V and 4 bases from J, the junction kept 6 bases outside the gene matches. This CDR3 is built from 14 residues. For the CDR3, the DNA is TGCAGCGCGGGCGGACAGGGGGCTTACAATGAGCAGTTCTTC. Translation: CSAGGQGAYNEQFF.

In this sample, this clone turned up once. This rearrangement joins TRBV29-1 to TRBJ2-1, with no clear D. Deletions cut 7 bases from V and 0 bases from J, with 4 bases between. Germline CDR1 and CDR2: SQVTM and ANQGSEA. The CDR3 contains 11 residues. The CDR3 coding sequence is TGCAGCGCGAGCTCCTACAATGAGCAGTTCTTC. The encoded protein is CSASSYNEQFF.

This chain joins TRBV14 and TRBJ2-1; TRBD2 matches 7 bases. Germline CDR1 is SGHDN and CDR2 is FVKESK. The V and J ends lost 2 bases and 10 bases, in that order; junction bases with no gene match: 8. The length of the CDR3 is 14 residues. The CDR3 DNA reads TGTGCCAGCAGCCAAATTGGCGGGGGTGCGGAGCAGTTCTTC. Translating gives CASSQIGGGAEQFF.

V is TRBV4-3 and J is TRBJ2-7; 7 bases map to TRBD2. V was pared by 0 bases and J by 2 bases, with 7 bases of the junction left unmatched. This CDR3 spans 16 amino acids. Germline lookup yields CDR1 LGHNA and CDR2 YSLEER. The CDR3 DNA reads TGCGCCAGCAGCCAAGATGGTCTAGCGGCTACCTACGAGCAGTACTTC. It specifies CASSQDGLAATYEQYF.

The chain links TRBV29-1 to TRBJ2-1; TRBD2 is a possible D gene (5 bases). Per the germline V gene, CDR1 is SQVTM and CDR2 is ANQGSEA. Between the trimmed V and J ends, which lost 6 bases and 1 base, there was a span of 13 bases. This CDR3 is 14 amino acids long. The CDR3 is CSVASGLSYNEQFF. The CDR3 DNA reads as TGCAGCGTGGCCAGCGGCCTATCCTACAATGAGCAGTTCTTC.

The chain employs TRBV28 and TRBJ1-1; 8 nucleotides align to TRBD1. Germline-derived CDR1 and CDR2 are MDHEN and SYDVKM. The CDR3 runs 15 residues. V shed 5 bases and J 4 bases; nucleotides not matched to a gene: 9. DNA for the CDR3: TGTGCCAGCAGTCTTCGGACAGGGTTGGGCACTGAAGCTTTCTTT. The encoded protein is CASSLRTGLGTEAFF.